This TCR beta chain was profiled in a study of metastatic and nonmetastatic thyroid tumors. About the research overall: The authors compared repertoires across blood and tumor or nodule tissue from malignant and benign thyroid patients.

CDR1 is LNHDA and CDR2 is SQIVND in the germline V gene (reference sequence). The CDR3 has 13 residues. In the original workflow: Clinicopathological groups differed in CDR3, with these differences serving to build a distant-metastasis classifier for papillary thyroid cancer. TCRdb re-processed the PCR reads through MiXCR. The V and J calls and clone size come from TCRdb's table, not from the authors' own analysis. The data hold roughly 64,000 clones, with about 3.8% observed a single time. Study-wide results and caveats: According to reports, the diversity of TCR beta was significantly higher in malignant thyroid tumors than in benign nodules, and this held in both blood and tumor samples.

Thyroid surgery was performed in patients who had received no treatment beforehand. In regard to this clone: Antigen: not known. A read error may produce the germline difference seen at one junction end.

The sequence came from a female donor with papillary thyroid cancer or a benign thyroid nodule (not recorded which). Some clones in this sample may be carry-over from other donors' samples. The rearrangement links TRBV19 to TRBJ1-2; 7 bases are shared with TRBD1. The sequenced sample consisted of blood. CDR3 DNA: TGTGCCAGTAGGCATGACAGGGACTATGGCTACACCTTT. It specifies CASRHDRDYGYTF.